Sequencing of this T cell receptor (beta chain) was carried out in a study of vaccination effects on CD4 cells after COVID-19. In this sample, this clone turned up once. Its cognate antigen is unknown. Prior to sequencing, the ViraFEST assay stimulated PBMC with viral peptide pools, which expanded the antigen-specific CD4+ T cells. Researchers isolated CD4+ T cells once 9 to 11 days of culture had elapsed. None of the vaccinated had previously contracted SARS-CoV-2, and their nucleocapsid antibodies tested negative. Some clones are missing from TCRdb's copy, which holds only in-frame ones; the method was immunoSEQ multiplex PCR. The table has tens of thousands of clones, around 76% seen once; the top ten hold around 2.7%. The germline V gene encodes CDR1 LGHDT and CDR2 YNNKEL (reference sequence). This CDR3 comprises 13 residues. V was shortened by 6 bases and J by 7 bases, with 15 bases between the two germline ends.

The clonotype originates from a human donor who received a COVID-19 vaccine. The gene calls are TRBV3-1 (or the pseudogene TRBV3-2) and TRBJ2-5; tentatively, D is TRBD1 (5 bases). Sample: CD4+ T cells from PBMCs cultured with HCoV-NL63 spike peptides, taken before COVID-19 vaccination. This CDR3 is CASSRGQGATQYF. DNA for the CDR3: TGTGCCAGCAGTCGAGGACAAGGCGCGACCCAGTACTTC.